This passage covers 2 T cell receptor beta chains from one sample sequenced in a study of Graves' ophthalmopathy and Graves' hyperthyroidism. Researchers took RNA transcripts and amplified TCR beta CDR3 regions from them. An opening RT-PCR round employed HTBI primers and preceded a second-round multiplex PCR. TCRdb reprocessed the multiplex PCR reads via MiXCR and lists one record per CDR3 protein. Of about 700,000 distinct CDR3 sequences detected, 35% to 50% appear once; the ten largest clones hold 2.5% to 3.5%. Sequenced: peripheral blood. These receptors all stem from an adult man with Graves' ophthalmopathy.

The CDR3 spells CATSRDRGPSYEQYF. DNA for the CDR3: TGTGCCACCAGCCGGGACAGGGGACCCTCCTACGAGCAGTACTTC. This rearrangement joins TRBV15 to TRBJ2-7, with 10 bases matching TRBD1. This CDR3 contains 15 residues. CDR1 is LNHNV and CDR2 is YYDKDF in the germline V gene (reference sequence). With V trimmed by 5 bases and J by 0 bases, 4 bases remained unmatched.

This clonotype was detected many times. This chain joins TRBV20-1 and TRBJ2-5; 12 bases are shared with TRBD2. This CDR3 comprises 14 residues. V lost 3 bases to trimming and J lost 4 bases; unmatched junction nucleotides: 3. Germline V gives CDR1 DFQATT, CDR2 SNEGSKA (reference sequence). CDR3 DNA sequence: TGCAGTGCTAGTCTAGCGGGGGGGCGAGAGACCCAGTACTTC. Its protein is CSASLAGGRETQYF.